This TCR beta chain was identified during a study of technical replicates of blood from several donors. The data were produced by immunoSEQ multiplex PCR, yet TCRdb's version contains in-frame clones alone and is incomplete. The sample holds about 81,000 clones, roughly four fifths seen once. The CDR3 is made up of 17 amino acids. With 8 bases removed from V and 0 bases from J, the gap between germline ends came to 22 bases. Germline-derived CDR1 and CDR2 are KGHSH and LQKENI. This sequence was found in a human donor in good health. Some clones in this sample may be carry-over from other donors' samples. What was sequenced was PBMCs. This chain uses TRBV18 with TRBJ1-2; TRBD1 might be the D (5 bases). CDR3 coding DNA: TGTGCCAGCGCGACCAATTCAGGGAGGTTCGCTAACTATGGCTACACCTTC. It is translated as CASATNSGRFANYGYTF.